This T cell receptor (beta chain) was sequenced in a study of Ad26.COV2.S vaccination and SARS-CoV-2 variants. General observations from the study: Marked by substantial breadth, spike-specific CD8+ and CD4+ T cell responses were reportedly seen after vaccination. Spike-specific TCR breadth was greater after Ad26.COV2.S than placebo. In TCR breadth and depth analyses, total T cell responses may have been underestimated.

The CDR3 is 12 amino acids. Germline V gene data show CDR1 as MDHEN and CDR2 as SYDVKM. Trimming shortened V by 4 bases and J by 4 bases, and 8 bases separated the two germline ends. Generated by immunoSEQ multiplex PCR, the TCRdb table keeps only in-frame clones and is missing some. The sample has 87,000 or so clones, roughly 84% seen once. Of note for this clone: What it recognizes is unknown.

This TCR was recovered from a human donor who had recovered from COVID-19. The genes are TRBV28 and TRBJ2-7; no definite D call. Sequenced material: peripheral blood, taken after recovery from COVID-19. The CDR3 coding sequence is TGTGCCAGCAGTTCCCTTCGGTACGAGCAGTACTTC. Translating it yields CASSSLRYEQYF.